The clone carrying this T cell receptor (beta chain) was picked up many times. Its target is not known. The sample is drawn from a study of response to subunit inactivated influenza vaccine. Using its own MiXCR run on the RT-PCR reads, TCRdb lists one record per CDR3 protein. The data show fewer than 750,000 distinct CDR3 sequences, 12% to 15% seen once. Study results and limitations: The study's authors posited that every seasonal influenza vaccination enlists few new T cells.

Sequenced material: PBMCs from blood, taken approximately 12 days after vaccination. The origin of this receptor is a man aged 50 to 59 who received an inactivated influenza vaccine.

CDR3 loop: CASSPRRGRTEAFF. CDR3 nucleotide sequence: TGTGCCAGCAGTCCTCGGCGGGGCCGGACTGAAGCTTTCTTT. The gene calls are TRBV12-3 or TRBV12-4 and TRBJ1-1, with D possibly being TRBD1 (5 bases). The V and J ends lost 5 bases and 5 bases respectively, with 15 bases between them. The CDR3 consists of 14 residues.